Listed below are T cell receptor beta chains from one sample, sequenced in a study of cytomegalovirus exposure and HLA in healthy donors. The repertoire was sequenced with immunoSEQ multiplex PCR; TCRdb's copy has only in-frame clones and lacks some. The table includes 150,000 to 200,000 clones, approximately 81% detected once. Sample: PBMCs. Source of these receptors: a man between 25 and 39 years old in good health and CMV-seropositive. The CDR3 runs from the conserved cysteine through the conserved F or W. D genes are given only for firm matches. Size is omitted from some rows. Given values are once, few, many or a class for expanded clones.

.	TRBD2	TRBV28	TRBJ2-5	CASFRASGSEETQYF	TGTGCCAGCTTTCGGGCTAGCGGGAGTGAGGAGACCCAGTACTTC
.	.	TRBV27	TRBJ1-2	CASWGGNGYTF	TGTGCCAGCTGGGGGGGAAATGGCTACACCTTC
.	TRBD2	TRBV2	TRBJ2-3	CATIAGLADITDTQYF	TGTGCCACCATAGCAGGACTAGCGGACATCACAGATACGCAGTATTTT
.	TRBD1	TRBV27	TRBJ2-1	CASSLGGQGRGNEQFF	TGTGCCAGCAGTTTAGGCGGACAGGGCAGGGGCAATGAGCAGTTCTTC
.	TRBD1	TRBV5-6	TRBJ1-2	CASSSQDRVDTF	TGTGCCAGCAGCTCCCAAGACAGGGTCGACACCTTC
few	TRBD2	TRBV28	TRBJ2-7	CASSTRTSGRGYEQYF	TGTGCCAGCAGCACCCGGACTAGCGGGAGAGGATACGAGCAGTACTTC
.	TRBD2	TRBV5-4	TRBJ2-7	CASSLSWREGLSGEQYF	TGTGCCAGCAGCTTGTCGTGGCGGGAGGGCCTAAGTGGCGAGCAGTACTTC
.	TRBD2	TRBV4-1	TRBJ2-1	CASSQVLAGYDDEQFF	TGCGCCAGCAGCCAAGTACTAGCGGGCTACGACGATGAGCAGTTCTTC
once	TRBD2	TRBV7-7	TRBJ2-2	CASSLGTSGTGELFF	TGTGCTAGCAGCCTTGGGACTAGCGGTACCGGGGAGCTGTTTTTT
.	TRBD2	TRBV28	TRBJ2-7	CASSLSGLADYEQYF	TGTGCCAGCAGTTTGTCGGGACTAGCGGACTACGAGCAGTACTTC
.	TRBD1	TRBV28	TRBJ1-1	CASSHLPGQGPAFF	TGTGCCAGCAGCCACCTCCCGGGACAGGGTCCAGCTTTCTTT
.	.	TRBV13	TRBJ2-7	CASSLRAGPREHEQYF	TGTGCCAGCAGCTTAAGGGCCGGGCCCCGGGAGCACGAGCAGTACTTC
.	TRBD2	TRBV6-5	TRBJ2-1	CASYSGRPPYNEQFF	TGTGCCAGTTATAGCGGGAGGCCCCCCTACAATGAGCAGTTCTTC
.	.	TRBV7-2	TRBJ1-1	CASSLGAGLLEAFF	TGTGCCAGCAGCTTAGGAGCGGGGCTTCTCGAAGCTTTCTTT
.	.	TRBV7-2	TRBJ1-5	CASSPGLSNQPQHF	TGTGCCAGCAGCCCAGGGTTAAGCAATCAGCCCCAGCATTTT
many	.	TRBV5-1	TRBJ1-6	CASSLDRDNSPLHF	TGCGCCAGCAGCTTGGACAGAGATAATTCACCCCTCCACTTT
once	TRBD2	TRBV7-9	TRBJ2-3	CASSPIPGLVADTQYF	TGTGCCAGCAGCCCCATCCCGGGACTAGTAGCAGATACGCAGTATTTT
.	TRBD2	TRBV9	TRBJ2-1	CASSVRLAGDNEQFF	TGTGCCAGCAGCGTGCGACTAGCGGGAGACAATGAGCAGTTCTTC
.	TRBD1	TRBV27	TRBJ1-2	CASSVTSAGTALWDGYTF	TGTGCCAGCAGTGTAACTTCTGCCGGGACAGCCTTATGGGATGGCTACACCTTC
.	.	TRBV7-8	TRBJ2-7	CASSLRQGEQYF	TGTGCCAGCAGCTTGAGGCAGGGGGAGCAGTACTTC
.	.	TRBV4-3	TRBJ1-4	CASSQVVIFAGRLDEKLFF	TGCGCCAGCAGCCAAGTTGTTATTTTTGCAGGGAGGCTTGATGAAAAACTGTTTTTT
.	.	TRBV2	TRBJ1-3	CASSVLQGSGNTIYF	TGTGCCAGCAGTGTACTACAGGGCTCTGGAAACACCATATATTTT
.	.	TRBV6-1	TRBJ2-3	CASSEGWATDTQYF	TGTGCCAGCAGTGAAGGGTGGGCCACAGATACGCAGTATTTT
once	.	TRBV7-9	TRBJ2-5	CASSLGWGHNQETQYF	TGTGCCAGCAGCTTAGGGTGGGGACACAACCAAGAGACCCAGTACTTC
few	.	TRBV2	TRBJ1-1	CASSRGRAFF	TGTGCCAGCAGTAGGGGAAGAGCTTTCTTT
.	TRBD1	TRBV30	TRBJ1-5	CAWSVAGTARGQPQHF	TGTGCCTGGAGTGTAGCTGGGACAGCCCGCGGGCAGCCCCAGCATTTT
.	TRBD1	TRBV6-6	TRBJ1-5	CASSYPGTGGDQPQHF	TGTGCCAGCAGTTACCCGGGGACAGGGGGCGACCAGCCCCAGCATTTT
.	.	TRBV5-8	TRBJ1-1	CASSDSMNTEAFF	TGTGCCAGCAGCGACAGCATGAACACTGAAGCTTTCTTT
.	.	TRBV5-1	TRBJ2-5	CASSLAGDQETQYF	TGCGCCAGCAGCTTGGCGGGGGACCAAGAGACCCAGTACTTC
.	.	TRBV6-5	TRBJ1-1	CASSPQRGNTEAFF	TGTGCCAGCAGTCCACAACGGGGGAACACTGAAGCTTTCTTT
.	.	TRBV19	TRBJ2-7	CASSGLLRRAAYEQYF	TGTGCCAGTAGTGGCTTGTTGCGGAGGGCCGCCTACGAGCAGTACTTC
.	.	TRBV19	TRBJ2-7	CASSPSGSAYEQYF	TGTGCCAGTAGTCCTTCAGGTAGCGCCTACGAGCAGTACTTC
.	TRBD1	TRBV10-3	TRBJ1-5	CAISEQTGDGQPQHF	TGTGCCATCAGTGAGCAGACAGGGGATGGTCAGCCCCAGCATTTT
.	.	TRBV2	TRBJ1-2	CASSERVGGYTF	TGTGCCAGCAGTGAGAGAGTCGGTGGCTACACCTTC
.	.	TRBV27	TRBJ2-1	CASSLSAPSGAEQFF	TGTGCCAGCAGTTTATCGGCCCCTTCAGGGGCTGAGCAGTTCTTC
.	TRBD1	TRBV7-9	TRBJ2-7	CASSFNGQGRDEQYF	TGTGCCAGCAGCTTTAACGGACAGGGAAGGGACGAGCAGTACTTC
.	TRBD2	TRBV19	TRBJ2-1	CASSGLAGIAYNEQFF	TGTGCCAGTAGCGGACTAGCGGGAATTGCCTACAATGAGCAGTTCTTC
.	TRBD1	TRBV11-1	TRBJ2-5	CASSSRDRQETQYF	TGTGCCAGCAGCTCGAGGGACAGGCAAGAGACCCAGTACTTC
few	TRBD1	TRBV5-1	TRBJ1-2	CASSLAGTGEGYTF	TGCGCCAGCAGCTTGGCCGGGACAGGAGAAGGCTACACCTTC
.	.	TRBV7-9	TRBJ1-5	CASSPAGTVSSAQHF	TGTGCCAGCAGCCCCGCCGGGACTGTCTCATCGGCCCAGCATTTT
.	.	TRBV5-4	TRBJ1-1	CASSLMAGLETEAFF	TGTGCCAGCAGCTTGATGGCAGGGCTTGAGACTGAAGCTTTCTTT
.	TRBD2	TRBV10-3	TRBJ2-7	CAISEDSRGGYF	TGTGCCATCAGTGAAGACAGCCGGGGGGGGTACTTC
.	TRBD2	TRBV2	TRBJ2-1	CASRLGLASYNEQFF	TGTGCCAGCAGGCTGGGACTAGCCTCCTACAATGAGCAGTTCTTC
.	.	TRBV9	TRBJ2-3	CASSVSSDTQYF	TGTGCCAGCAGCGTATCGTCCGATACGCAGTATTTT
once	.	TRBV18	TRBJ1-6	CASSPAGVLGSPLHF	TGTGCCAGCTCACCGGCAGGTGTACTGGGTTCACCCCTCCACTTT
.	TRBD1	TRBV28	TRBJ1-1	CASSLYGRGRTEAFF	TGTGCCAGCAGTTTATATGGCAGGGGGCGAACTGAAGCTTTCTTT
.	TRBD2	TRBV27	TRBJ2-1	CASSSIAGEGRGEQFF	TGTGCCAGCAGTTCCATAGCGGGAGAAGGGAGGGGTGAGCAGTTCTTC
.	.	TRBV7-6	TRBJ2-7	CASGTLDEQYF	TGTGCCAGCGGGACTCTGGACGAGCAGTACTTC
.	TRBD2	TRBV7-3	TRBJ2-1	CASSLRVAGVNEQFF	TGTGCCAGCAGCCTCCGGGTAGCGGGGGTCAATGAGCAGTTCTTC
.	.	TRBV28	TRBJ1-5	CASSSTGTMDNQPQHF	TGTGCCAGCAGTTCAACCGGGACTATGGACAATCAGCCCCAGCATTTT
once	TRBD2	TRBV4-1	TRBJ2-1	CASSQGRVAGKYNEQFF	TGCGCCAGCAGCCAAGGGAGAGTAGCGGGGAAATACAATGAGCAGTTCTTC
.	TRBD2	TRBV6-6	TRBJ2-5	CASSPGLAGQETQYF	TGTGCCAGCAGTCCGGGGCTAGCGGGGCAAGAGACCCAGTACTTC